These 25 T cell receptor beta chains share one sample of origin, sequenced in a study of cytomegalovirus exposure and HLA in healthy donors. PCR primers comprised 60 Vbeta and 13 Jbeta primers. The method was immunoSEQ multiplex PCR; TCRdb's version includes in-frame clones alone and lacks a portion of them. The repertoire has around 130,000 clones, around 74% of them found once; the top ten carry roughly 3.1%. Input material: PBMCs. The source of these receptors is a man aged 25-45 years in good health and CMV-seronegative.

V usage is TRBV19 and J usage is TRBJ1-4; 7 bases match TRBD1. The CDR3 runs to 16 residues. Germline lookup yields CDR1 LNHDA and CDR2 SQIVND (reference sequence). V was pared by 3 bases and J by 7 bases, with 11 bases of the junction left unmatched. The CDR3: CASSIAGRGFSEKLFF. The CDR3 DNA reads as TGTGCCAGTAGTATCGCGGGCAGGGGGTTTTCTGAAAAACTGTTTTTT.

CDR3 sequence: CASSAIIAGVETQYF. The CDR3, as DNA: TGTGCCAGCAGCGCCATAATAGCGGGAGTGGAGACCCAGTACTTC. V gene TRBV9 combines with J gene TRBJ2-5; 9 bases are shared with TRBD2. V trimming: 3 bases; J trimming: 5 bases; junction bases outside the gene matches: 8. CDR3 length: 15 residues. Germline loops: CDR1 SGDLS, CDR2 YYNGEE.

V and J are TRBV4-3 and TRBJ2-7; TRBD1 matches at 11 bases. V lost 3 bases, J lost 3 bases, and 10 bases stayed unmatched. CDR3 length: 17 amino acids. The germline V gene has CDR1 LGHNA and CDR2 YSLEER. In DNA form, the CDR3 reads TGCGCCAGCAGCCACACGATAAAGGGACAGGGGGTCTACGAGCAGTACTTC. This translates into CASSHTIKGQGVYEQYF.

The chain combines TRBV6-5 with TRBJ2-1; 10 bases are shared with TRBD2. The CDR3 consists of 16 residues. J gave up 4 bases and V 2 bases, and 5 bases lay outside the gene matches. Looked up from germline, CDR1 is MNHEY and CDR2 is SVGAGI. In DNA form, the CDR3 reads TGTGCCAGCAGTTACACTAGCGGGGATTTATACAATGAGCAGTTCTTC. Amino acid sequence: CASSYTSGDLYNEQFF.

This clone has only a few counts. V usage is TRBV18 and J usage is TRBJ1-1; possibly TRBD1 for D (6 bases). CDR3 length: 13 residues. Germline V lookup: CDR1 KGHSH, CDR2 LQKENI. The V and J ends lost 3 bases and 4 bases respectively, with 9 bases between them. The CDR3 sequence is CASSPVRGTEAFF. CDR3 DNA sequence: TGTGCCAGCTCACCGGTCAGGGGCACTGAAGCTTTCTTT.

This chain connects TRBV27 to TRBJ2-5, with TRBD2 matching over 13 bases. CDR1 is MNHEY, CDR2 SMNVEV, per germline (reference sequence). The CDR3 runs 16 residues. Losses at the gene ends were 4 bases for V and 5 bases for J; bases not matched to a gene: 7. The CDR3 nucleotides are TGTGCCAGCAGTTCGCGGACTAGCGGGAGCGGGGAGACCCAGTACTTC. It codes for CASSSRTSGSGETQYF.

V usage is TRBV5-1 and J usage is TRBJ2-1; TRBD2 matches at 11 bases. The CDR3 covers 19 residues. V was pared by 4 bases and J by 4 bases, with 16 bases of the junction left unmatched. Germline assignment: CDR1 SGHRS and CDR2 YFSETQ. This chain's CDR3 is CASSTDPPTRLAGYNEQFF. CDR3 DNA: TGCGCCAGCAGCACCGACCCCCCCACACGACTAGCGGGGTACAATGAGCAGTTCTTC.

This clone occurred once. The CDR3 spells CSEDREGSGYTF. The CDR3 DNA reads as TGCAGCGAGGACAGGGAAGGAAGTGGCTACACCTTC. The gene calls are TRBV29-1 and TRBJ1-2, with 8 positions matching TRBD1. This CDR3 is 12 amino acids long. The trim removed 7 bases at V and 7 bases at J, leaving 8 bases unmatched. Germline CDR1 is SQVTM and CDR2 is ANQGSEA. The whole variable domain, remainder taken from reference TRBV29-1 and TRBJ1-2, is SAVISQKPSRDICQRGTSLTIQCQVDSQVTMMFWYRQQPGQSLTLIATANQGSEATYESGFVIDKFPISRPNLTFSTLTVSNMSPEDSSIYLCSEDREGSGYTFGSGTRLTVV.

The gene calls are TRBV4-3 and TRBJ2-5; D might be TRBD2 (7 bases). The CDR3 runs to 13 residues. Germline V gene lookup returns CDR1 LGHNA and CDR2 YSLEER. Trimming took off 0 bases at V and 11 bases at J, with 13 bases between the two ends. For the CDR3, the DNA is TGCGCCAGCAGCCAAGAAGGGGGGGGTGAACAGTACTTC. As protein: CASSQEGGGEQYF.

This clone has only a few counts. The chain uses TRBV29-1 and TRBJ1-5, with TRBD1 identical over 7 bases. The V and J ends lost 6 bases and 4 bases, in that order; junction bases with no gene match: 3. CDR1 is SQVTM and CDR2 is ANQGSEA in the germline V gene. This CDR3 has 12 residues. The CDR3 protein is CSVGQLNQPQHF. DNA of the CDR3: TGCAGCGTGGGACAGCTAAATCAGCCCCAGCATTTT.

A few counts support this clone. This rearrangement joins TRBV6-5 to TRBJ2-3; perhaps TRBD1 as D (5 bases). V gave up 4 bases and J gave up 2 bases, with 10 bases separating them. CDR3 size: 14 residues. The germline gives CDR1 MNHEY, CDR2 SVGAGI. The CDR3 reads CASSLSGFTDTQYF. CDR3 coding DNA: TGTGCCAGCAGTTTATCAGGGTTCACAGATACGCAGTATTTT.

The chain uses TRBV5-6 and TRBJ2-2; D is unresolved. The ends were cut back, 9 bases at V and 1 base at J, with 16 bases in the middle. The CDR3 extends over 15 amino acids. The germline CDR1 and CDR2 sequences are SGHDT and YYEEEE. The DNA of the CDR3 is TGTGCCACCACTGGTTTAGCAGAGAACACCGGGGAGCTGTTTTTT. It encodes CATTGLAENTGELFF.

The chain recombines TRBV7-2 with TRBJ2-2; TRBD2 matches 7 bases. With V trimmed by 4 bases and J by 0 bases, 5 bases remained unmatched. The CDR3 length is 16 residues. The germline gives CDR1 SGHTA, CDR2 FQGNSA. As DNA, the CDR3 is TGTGCCAGCAGCTCAGCTAGCGGTACGAACACCGGGGAGCTGTTTTTT. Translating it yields CASSSASGTNTGELFF.

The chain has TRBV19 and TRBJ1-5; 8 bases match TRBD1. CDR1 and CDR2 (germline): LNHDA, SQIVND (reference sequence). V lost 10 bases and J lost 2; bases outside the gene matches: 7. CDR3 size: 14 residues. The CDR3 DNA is TGTGCCACCGTCCCGGGACAGGGCAATCAGCCCCAGCATTTT. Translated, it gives CATVPGQGNQPQHF.

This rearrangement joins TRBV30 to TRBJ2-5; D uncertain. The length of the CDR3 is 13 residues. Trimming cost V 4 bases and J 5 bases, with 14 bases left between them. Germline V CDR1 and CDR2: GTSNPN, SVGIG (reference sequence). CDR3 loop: CAWIMADGETQYF. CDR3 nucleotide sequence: TGTGCCTGGATTATGGCGGATGGTGAGACCCAGTACTTC.

The CDR3 nucleotides are TGTGCCAGCAGCTGGGCCCGAGTCACTGAAGCTTTCTTT. Amino acids: CASSWARVTEAFF. The J gene is TRBJ1-1, the V gene TRBV5-6; D is unresolved. Trimming took off 3 bases at V and 4 bases at J, with 10 bases between the two ends. Looked up from germline, CDR1 is SGHDT and CDR2 is YYEEEE. This CDR3 is built from 13 residues.

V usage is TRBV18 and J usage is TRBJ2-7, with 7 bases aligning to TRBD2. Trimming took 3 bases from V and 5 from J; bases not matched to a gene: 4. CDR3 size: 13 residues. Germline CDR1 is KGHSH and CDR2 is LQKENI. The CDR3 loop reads CASSPRGEDEQYF. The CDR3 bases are TGTGCCAGCTCACCTCGGGGGGAAGACGAGCAGTACTTC.

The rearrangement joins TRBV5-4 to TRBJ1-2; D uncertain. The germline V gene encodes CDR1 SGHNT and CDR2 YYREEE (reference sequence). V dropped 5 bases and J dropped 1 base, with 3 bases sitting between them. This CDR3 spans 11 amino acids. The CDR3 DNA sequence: TGTGCCAGCAGTCGTAACTATGGCTACACCTTC. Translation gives CASSRNYGYTF.

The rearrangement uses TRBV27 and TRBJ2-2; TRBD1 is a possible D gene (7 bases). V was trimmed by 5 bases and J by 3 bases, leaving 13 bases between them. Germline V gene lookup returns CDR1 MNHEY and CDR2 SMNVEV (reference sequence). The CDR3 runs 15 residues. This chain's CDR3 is CASSSRGAHTGELFF. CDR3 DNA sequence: TGTGCCAGCAGTAGCAGGGGGGCTCACACCGGGGAGCTGTTTTTT.

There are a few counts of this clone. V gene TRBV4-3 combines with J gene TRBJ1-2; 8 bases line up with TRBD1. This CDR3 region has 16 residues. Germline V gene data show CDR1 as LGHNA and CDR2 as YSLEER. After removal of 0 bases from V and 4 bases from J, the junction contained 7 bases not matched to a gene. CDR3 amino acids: CASSQDIGQGGYGYTF. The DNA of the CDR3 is TGCGCCAGCAGCCAAGATATCGGACAGGGCGGCTATGGCTACACCTTC.

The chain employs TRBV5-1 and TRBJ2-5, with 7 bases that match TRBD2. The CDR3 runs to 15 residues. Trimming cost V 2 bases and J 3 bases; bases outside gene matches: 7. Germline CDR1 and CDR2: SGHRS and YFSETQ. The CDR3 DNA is TGCGCCAGCAGCTTTGGGGCGGGGGTGGAAGAGACCCAGTACTTC. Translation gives CASSFGAGVEETQYF.

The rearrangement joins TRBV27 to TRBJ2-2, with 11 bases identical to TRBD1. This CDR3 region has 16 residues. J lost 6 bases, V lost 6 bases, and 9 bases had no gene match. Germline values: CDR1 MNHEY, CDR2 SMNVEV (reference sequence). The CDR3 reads CASSPSPGQGAGELFF. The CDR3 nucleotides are TGTGCCAGCAGCCCGAGTCCGGGACAGGGGGCCGGGGAGCTGTTTTTT.

CDR3 sequence reads: CASSAGTGGEAFF. The DNA of the CDR3 is TGTGCCAGCAGCGCCGGGACGGGAGGTGAAGCTTTCTTT. The gene calls are TRBV11-3 and TRBJ1-1; a possible D gene is TRBD1 (5 bases). Germline lookup yields CDR1 SGHNT and CDR2 YENEEA. V was clipped by 5 bases and J by 7 bases, with 14 bases between them. The CDR3 runs 13 residues. Full variable domain (rest looked up from reference TRBV11-3 and TRBJ1-1): EAGVVQSPRYKIIEKKQPVAFWCNPISGHNTLYWYLQNLGQGPELLIRYENEEAVDDSQLPKDRFSAERLKGVDSTLKIQPAELGDSAVYLCASSAGTGGEAFFGQGTRLTVV.

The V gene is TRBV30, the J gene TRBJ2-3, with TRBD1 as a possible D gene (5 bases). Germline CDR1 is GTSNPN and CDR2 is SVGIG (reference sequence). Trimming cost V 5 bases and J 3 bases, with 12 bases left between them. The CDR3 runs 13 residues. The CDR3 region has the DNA TGTGCCTGGTCCAAGGGGATGACAGATACGCAGTATTTT. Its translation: CAWSKGMTDTQYF.

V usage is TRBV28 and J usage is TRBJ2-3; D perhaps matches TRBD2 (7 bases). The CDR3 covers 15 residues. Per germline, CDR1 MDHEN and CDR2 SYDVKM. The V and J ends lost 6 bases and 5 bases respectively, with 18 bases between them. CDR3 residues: CASRGWGGGGDTQYF. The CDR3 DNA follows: TGTGCCAGCAGGGGGTGGGGAGGGGGAGGAGATACGCAGTATTTT.